This T cell receptor beta chain was identified during a study of blood T cell repertoires in COVID-19. Overall study context: PBMCs, B-cell-depleted T cells, or T cells provided the cDNA or gDNA that made up the material.

At least ten counts were recorded for this clone. Those enrolled, adults aged about 18 to 89 years, came from 20 to 25 US areas. Data came from immunoSEQ multiplex PCR; TCRdb stores just in-frame clones and leaves some out. The sample carries more than 250,000 clones, more than 70% recorded once. The CDR3 sequence is 13 residues long. Germline-derived CDR1 and CDR2 are SEHNR and FQNEAQ (reference sequence). The germline V and J ends were trimmed by 4 bases and 7 bases, with 12 bases remaining between them. The TCR sequence derives from a woman aged 25 to 39 who had recovered from COVID-19. The sequenced sample consisted of PBMCs or T cells enriched from blood (not recorded which). The chain has TRBV7-9 and TRBJ2-3; possibly TRBD2 for D (5 bases). The CDR3 region is CASSSSDWNTQYF. In DNA form, the CDR3 reads TGTGCCAGCAGCTCCTCGGACTGGAATACGCAGTATTTT.